The clone carrying this T cell receptor beta chain was counted only a few times. Its antigen remains unknown. This entry comes from a study of cytomegalovirus exposure and HLA in healthy donors. Study summary: Early released data comprised around 85 million unique TCRs from HLA-typed donors. Study findings and constraints: Serostatus for CMV was the only available immune exposure information. About 87% or about 30% of the time was how often most TCR beta V segments were productive, according to an earlier analysis.

Donors counted as nominally healthy when sampled, yet unrecorded immune exposures were likely. Germline CDR1 and CDR2: SGDLS and YYNGEE. This CDR3 contains 12 residues. Trimming took off 2 bases at V and 7 bases at J, with 7 bases between the two ends. The PCR used 60 Vbeta and 13 Jbeta primers. Sequencing used immunoSEQ multiplex PCR; TCRdb keeps in-frame clones, though not all of them. The sample has under 150,000 clones, around 85% seen once; the top ten hold 8.8%. The source is a woman between 50 and 59 years old in good health and CMV-seropositive. J is TRBJ2-1 and V is TRBV9, with D perhaps TRBD2 (5 bases). Sequenced sample: PBMCs. The CDR3 region has the DNA TGTGCCAGCAGCGTGAGGGAAAATGAGCAGTTCTTC. This translates into CASSVRENEQFF.